This entry lists 29 T cell receptor beta chains sequenced from one sample in a study of response to subunit inactivated influenza vaccine. TCRdb redid the calling of the RT-PCR reads with MiXCR, one entry per CDR3 protein. The table has about 160,000 distinct CDR3 sequences, 9.5% to 13% seen once. The material sequenced was non-naive T cells sorted from PBMCs, taken roughly 46 days after vaccination. The receptors stem from a man in his fifties or sixties who received an inactivated influenza vaccine.

The V and J genes are TRBV20-1 and TRBJ2-1, with D perhaps given as TRBD1 or TRBD2 (5 bases each). CDR3 length equals 14 residues. Deletions cut 6 bases from V and 3 bases from J, with 15 bases between. CDR1 DFQATT and CDR2 SNEGSKA come from the germline V gene (reference sequence). This CDR3 reads CSAFEGWDYNEQFF. The CDR3, as DNA: TGCAGTGCGTTCGAGGGGTGGGACTACAATGAGCAGTTCTTC.

The rearrangement links TRBV3-1 to TRBJ2-7, with 7 bases matching TRBD2. Germline V lookup: CDR1 LGHDT, CDR2 YNNKEL (reference sequence). The CDR3 has 15 residues. V shed 1 base and J 3 bases; nucleotides not matched to a gene: 6. The CDR3 DNA sequence: TGTGCCAGCAGCCAAGCCCTGGCGGGGGACTACGAGCAGTACTTC. It translates to CASSQALAGDYEQYF.

The sample holds a few counts of this clonotype. The chain is built from TRBV6-5 and TRBJ2-7; 9 bases agree with TRBD2. Germline lookup yields CDR1 MNHEY and CDR2 SVGAGI. J lost 4 bases, V lost 0 bases, and 4 bases had no gene match. The length of the CDR3 is 15 residues. In DNA form, the CDR3 reads TGTGCCAGCAGTTACTCGGCTAGCGGGAAGTACGAGCAGTACTTC. Its protein is CASSYSASGKYEQYF.

This chain uses TRBV3-1 with TRBJ1-6; D remains unclear. The CDR3 is made up of 15 amino acids. Germline-derived CDR1 and CDR2 are LGHDT and YNNKEL (reference sequence). Trimming took 0 bases from V and 13 from J, leaving 16 bases between them. The CDR3, as DNA: TGTGCCAGCAGCCAAGATAACCGAGCTGGATCGCCCCTCCACTTT. Its translation is CASSQDNRAGSPLHF.

This clonotype showed up many times. The chain joins TRBV7-3 to TRBJ2-7; D is unresolved. V was clipped by 5 bases and J by 3 bases, with 11 bases between them. Germline assignment: CDR1 SGHTA and CDR2 FQGTGA. This CDR3 region has 13 residues. The CDR3 is CASSPSPNYEQYF. As DNA, the CDR3 is TGTGCCAGCAGCCCCTCCCCTAACTACGAGCAGTACTTC.

This clonotype occurred a few times. The rearrangement links TRBV4-3 to TRBJ2-1; D call uncertain. The CDR3 loop spans 15 amino acids. Germline CDR1 reads LGHNA; CDR2 reads YSLEER. The germline V and J ends were trimmed by 1 base and 1 base, with 8 bases remaining between them. The CDR3 reads CASSQGGVSYNEQFF. CDR3 nucleotides: TGCGCCAGCAGCCAAGGTGGCGTGTCCTACAATGAGCAGTTCTTC.

In its sample, this clonotype was seen a few times. V is TRBV10-3 and J is TRBJ2-7; D might be TRBD2 (5 bases). This CDR3 comprises 11 residues. Germline-derived CDR1 and CDR2 are ENHRY and SYGVKD. Trimming shortened V by 8 bases and J by 3 bases, and 8 bases separated the two germline ends. The DNA of the CDR3 is TGTGCCATCGGGGAGCTCTACGAGCAGTACTTC. This gives the protein CAIGELYEQYF.

There are a few counts of this clonotype. The CDR3 sequence: CASSFAGAYEQFF. The CDR3 region has the DNA TGTGCCAGCAGTTTTGCCGGGGCGTATGAGCAGTTCTTC. The V and J genes are TRBV27 and TRBJ2-1, with D perhaps being TRBD1 or TRBD2 (5 bases each). The CDR3 length is 13 residues. Germline CDR1 and CDR2: MNHEY and SMNVEV (reference sequence). V lost 3 bases and J lost 8, with 11 bases in between.

V usage is TRBV7-2 and J usage is TRBJ2-7; a possible D gene is TRBD1 (5 bases). In germline, CDR1 is SGHTA, CDR2 FQGNSA. This CDR3 spans 14 amino acids. V was pared by 6 bases and J by 1 base, with 13 bases between. In DNA, the CDR3 is TGTGCCAGCAGTGGACATTATCCTTCCTACGAGCAGTACTTC. Amino acid sequence: CASSGHYPSYEQYF.

This clonotype was seen a few times. The CDR3 region is CASSLQGGVTEAFF. The CDR3 nucleotides are TGTGCCAGCAGTTTACAGGGAGGTGTCACTGAAGCTTTCTTT. V usage is TRBV6-5 and J usage is TRBJ1-1; D is possibly TRBD1 (6 bases). This CDR3 has 14 amino acids. The V gene lost 4 bases and the J gene lost 4 bases, with 13 bases spanning the gap. Germline values: CDR1 MNHEY, CDR2 SVGAGI.

CDR3 protein: CASTGTGLETQYF. In DNA form, the CDR3 reads TGTGCCAGCACCGGCACAGGATTGGAGACCCAGTACTTC. V gene TRBV12-3 or TRBV12-4 combines with J gene TRBJ2-5, with TRBD1 as a possible D gene (5 bases). The CDR3 has 13 residues. V dropped 7 bases and J dropped 5 bases, with 14 bases sitting between them.

This clonotype was seen at least ten times. The chain uses TRBV27 and TRBJ2-2, with 8 bases identical to TRBD1. V was pared by 6 bases and J by 7 bases, with 10 bases of the junction left unmatched. This CDR3 has 15 residues. Germline V gene lookup returns CDR1 MNHEY and CDR2 SMNVEV (reference sequence). CDR3 region: CASSPDRVLVGELFF. DNA for the CDR3: TGTGCCAGCAGCCCGGACAGGGTATTGGTCGGGGAGCTGTTTTTT.

The rearrangement joins TRBV29-1 to TRBJ2-4; the D is unclear. Per germline, CDR1 SQVTM and CDR2 ANQGSEA. V was clipped by 3 bases and J by 9 bases, with 18 bases between them. CDR3 length: 14 amino acids. In nucleotides, the CDR3 is TGCAGCGTTGAGCGGCATGTCCCCATAAGCATTCAGTACTTC. The encoded protein is CSVERHVPISIQYF.

The genes are TRBV7-3 and TRBJ2-2, with 7 bases aligning to TRBD1. The CDR3 is 17 residues long. V lost 5 bases, J lost 1 base, and 10 bases stayed unmatched. The germline gives CDR1 SGHTA, CDR2 FQGTGA. CDR3 DNA: TGTGCCAGCAGCGCAAATACCGGGACAGAGAACACCGGGGAGCTGTTTTTT. Residues: CASSANTGTENTGELFF.

V and J are TRBV6-5 and TRBJ2-5, with TRBD2 identical over 10 bases. The CDR3 totals 15 residues. With 4 bases clipped from V and 4 bases from J, the junction kept 6 bases outside the gene matches. Looked up from germline, CDR1 is MNHEY and CDR2 is SVGAGI. DNA for the CDR3: TGTGCCAGCAGTTCTAAAGCGGGGGGGCCAGAGACCCAGTACTTC. It yields the protein CASSSKAGGPETQYF.

This clonotype was seen more than once but under ten times. V gene TRBV2 combines with J gene TRBJ2-7; 7 nucleotides agree with TRBD1. Trimming took 6 bases from V and 0 from J; bases not matched to a gene: 11. This CDR3 is built from 16 residues. The germline gives CDR1 SNHLY, CDR2 FYNNEI. DNA of the CDR3: TGTGCCAGCAGGGGTACGTTCCGGGACAGCTCCTACGAGCAGTACTTC. It encodes CASRGTFRDSSYEQYF.

The V call is TRBV7-9, the J call TRBJ2-2; D gene ambiguous. The V gene lost 1 base and the J gene lost 8 bases, with 14 bases spanning the gap. CDR1 is SEHNR, CDR2 FQNEAQ, per germline (reference sequence). This CDR3 spans 15 amino acids. The CDR3 loop is CASSLEYWVTGELFF. The CDR3 region has the DNA TGTGCCAGCAGCTTAGAGTACTGGGTTACAGGGGAGCTGTTTTTT.

The V call is TRBV6-2 or TRBV6-3, the J call TRBJ2-7; 8 bases match TRBD2. With 0 bases clipped from V and 1 base from J, the junction kept 17 bases outside the gene matches. Germline loops: CDR1 MNHEY, CDR2 SVGEGT. The CDR3 runs 20 residues. CDR3 DNA: TGTGCCAGCAGTTACTCGATCGGAACACTAGCGGCTGGATATTCCTACGAGCAGTACTTC. Residues: CASSYSIGTLAAGYSYEQYF.

This clonotype was seen a handful of times. The V call is TRBV20-1, the J call TRBJ2-7; D remains unclear. CDR1 DFQATT and CDR2 SNEGSKA come from the germline V gene (reference sequence). With 0 bases removed from V and 6 bases from J, the gap between germline ends came to 12 bases. The CDR3 has 13 amino acids. CDR3 residues: CSARDVLVGEQYF. For the CDR3, the DNA is TGCAGTGCTAGAGATGTGCTAGTGGGCGAGCAGTACTTC.

In this sample, this clonotype turned up many times. The chain couples TRBV28 to TRBJ2-7; the match to TRBD2 covers 9 bases. Germline CDR1 and CDR2: MDHEN and SYDVKM. This CDR3 comprises 22 residues. Trimming at V came to 1 base and at J to 0 bases, leaving 22 bases not matched to a gene. The CDR3 nucleotides read TGTGCCAGCAGTTTATTCTTGGGGTCGGAAGGTAGCGGGAGAGTTAGCTCCTACGAGCAGTACTTC. Its translation: CASSLFLGSEGSGRVSSYEQYF.

The rearrangement links TRBV5-4 to TRBJ1-1; TRBD1 matches 8 bases. Germline CDR1 reads SGHNT; CDR2 reads YYREEE (reference sequence). The V gene end was trimmed by 1 base and the J gene end by 5 bases; junction bases not matched to a gene: 4. The CDR3 covers 14 residues. This CDR3 is CASSLPQGGTEAFF. For the CDR3, the DNA is TGTGCCAGCAGCTTGCCACAGGGGGGAACTGAAGCTTTCTTT.

This clonotype came up many times. The V gene is TRBV4-1, the J gene TRBJ2-1; TRBD2 aligns across 7 bases. Trimming at V came to 3 bases and at J to 2 bases, leaving 10 bases not matched to a gene. The CDR3 loop spans 17 amino acids. CDR1 MGHRA and CDR2 YSYEKL come from the germline V gene. The CDR3 reads CASSHPTWGGAYNEQFF. The CDR3 DNA follows: TGCGCCAGCAGCCACCCAACTTGGGGGGGGGCCTACAATGAGCAGTTCTTC.

This clonotype has a count of ten or more. The gene calls are TRBV29-1 and TRBJ2-7; the D gene is possibly TRBD2 (6 bases). The CDR3 length is 12 residues. Germline V lookup: CDR1 SQVTM, CDR2 ANQGSEA. The V end lost 6 bases, the J end lost 3 bases, and 12 bases lay between the germline ends. The CDR3, as DNA: TGCAGCGTCCGCGTCGGGAGCTACGAGCAGTACTTC. As protein: CSVRVGSYEQYF.

This clonotype came up many times. The chain employs TRBV9 and TRBJ2-3; D might be TRBD2 (6 bases). The CDR3 extends over 19 amino acids. With 0 bases removed from V and 0 bases from J, the gap between germline ends came to 20 bases. In germline, CDR1 is SGDLS, CDR2 YYNGEE. For the CDR3, the DNA is TGTGCCAGCAGCGTAGACCCCACTCCTGGGGGGACTAGCACAGATACGCAGTATTTT. It yields the protein CASSVDPTPGGTSTDTQYF.

This chain uses TRBV15 with TRBJ2-3; 8 bases match TRBD2. CDR3 size: 15 residues. Germline CDR1 is LNHNV and CDR2 is YYDKDF (reference sequence). Trimming at V came to 3 bases and at J to 6 bases, leaving 8 bases not matched to a gene. As DNA, the CDR3 is TGTGCCACCAGCAGCGGGAGCGGGAGTCTCGATACGCAGTATTTT. It codes for CATSSGSGSLDTQYF.

This clonotype was seen a few times. This sequence joins TRBV6-1 and TRBJ1-1; the match to TRBD1 covers 7 bases. J lost 4 bases, V lost 7 bases, and 6 bases had no gene match. This CDR3 has 13 residues. Germline assignment: CDR1 MNHNS and CDR2 SASEGT. The CDR3 DNA reads TGTGCCAGCATTCAGACAGGGCTCACTGAAGCTTTCTTT. Its protein product is CASIQTGLTEAFF.

Of note for this clonotype: This may be a read error, as it is one base from a much larger clone. This sequence joins TRBV29-1 and TRBJ2-5; TRBD2 matches 7 bases. This CDR3 has 12 residues. V was clipped by 4 bases and J by 6 bases; unmatched bases: 5. Germline CDR1 and CDR2: SQVTM and ANQGSEA. The CDR3 DNA reads TGCAGCGTTGGTGCGGGAGAAAAGACCCAGTACTTC. Protein sequence: CSVGAGEKTQYF.

This clonotype was recorded at least ten times. The chain carries TRBV7-3 and TRBJ2-1; 10 positions agree with TRBD2. The CDR3 is 15 residues long. Germline assignment: CDR1 SGHTA and CDR2 FQGTGA. V lost 5 bases to trimming and J lost 5 bases; unmatched junction nucleotides: 6. This chain's CDR3 is CASSEGLAINNEQFF. The CDR3 DNA reads as TGTGCCAGCAGCGAGGGACTAGCGATAAACAATGAGCAGTTCTTC.

The sample holds a few counts of this clonotype. V is TRBV9 and J is TRBJ2-3; 11 bases are shared with TRBD2. The J segment lost 6 bases and the V segment lost 0 bases, leaving 9 bases of the junction unmatched. Looked up from germline, CDR1 is SGDLS and CDR2 is YYNGEE. The length of the CDR3 is 17 residues. CDR3 in DNA: TGTGCCAGCAGCGTAGGATCCGTAGCGGGAGGGCTTGATACGCAGTATTTT. This encodes CASSVGSVAGGLDTQYF. Combining the CDR3 with reference TRBV9 and TRBJ2-3 gives the whole variable domain DSGVTQTPKHLITATGQRVTLRCSPRSGDLSVYWYQQSLDQGLQFLIQYYNGEERAKGNILERFSAQQFPDLHSELNLSSLELGDSALYFCASSVGSVAGGLDTQYFGPGTRLTVL.